This TCR beta chain was captured in a study of Graves' ophthalmopathy and Graves' hyperthyroidism. This clonotype was seen many times. Certain patients, namely those with other autoimmune diseases, uncontrolled infections, pregnancy or lactation, were excluded. Amplification of TCR beta CDR3 regions used RNA transcripts. First-round RT-PCR with HTBI primers preceded a second-round multiplex PCR. TCRdb recomputed calls from the multiplex PCR reads with MiXCR, one row per CDR3 protein. The table includes approximately 640,000 distinct CDR3 sequences, over 40% detected once. The sequenced material came from peripheral blood. This sequence was found in an adult man with Graves' ophthalmopathy.

The CDR3 DNA sequence: TGTGCCAGCAGCTTAGGTGGACTGTTATCCTACGAGCAGTACTTC. Its translation: CASSLGGLLSYEQYF. V usage is TRBV7-9 and J usage is TRBJ2-7; perhaps TRBD2 as D (5 bases). Germline V CDR1 and CDR2: SEHNR, FQNEAQ (reference sequence). V dropped 1 base and J dropped 1 base, with 11 bases sitting between them. CDR3 length equals 15 residues.